Listed below are T cell receptor beta chains from one sample, sequenced in a study of T cell repertoires in cytomegalovirus infection. Their recognized antigens are unknown. TCRdb independently ran MiXCR on the reads; one entry per CDR3 protein. The data contain approximately 70,000 distinct CDR3 sequences, about 22% of them singletons. Input material: PBMCs, sequenced either directly or after in vitro stimulation (not recorded which). All receptors come from a human donor in good health (CMV status not recorded). Some clones in this sample may be carry-over from other donors' samples. Each CDR3 is given with its conserved first and last residue. Each record gives: clone size, V gene, D gene, J gene, CDR3 protein, CDR3 DNA. The D gene is left open where the match is weak. The size field is filled for only some rows; it gives once, few, many or a size class.

.	TRBV5-1	TRBD1	TRBJ2-1	CASKERTGSYNEQFF	TGCGCCAGCAAAGAGAGGACAGGCTCCTACAATGAGCAGTTCTTC
many	TRBV6-1	.	TRBJ2-2	CASRGGSSTGELFF	TGTGCCAGCAGAGGGGGTTCGTCCACCGGGGAGCTGTTTTTT
.	TRBV5-6	.	TRBJ1-5	CASSLGGDRHYQPQHF	TGTGCCAGCAGCTTAGGAGGTGACAGACACTATCAGCCCCAGCATTTT
.	TRBV12-3/TRBV12-4	.	TRBJ2-5	CASSLSPTQYF	TGTGCCAGCAGTTTATCCCCTACCCAGTACTTC
.	TRBV11-2	TRBD2	TRBJ2-7	CASSPRSGRSSYEQYF	TGTGCCAGCAGCCCCCGGAGCGGGAGGAGCTCCTACGAGCAGTACTTC
many	TRBV14	TRBD2	TRBJ2-7	CASSQVSGALAGGISSYEQYF	TGTGCCAGCAGCCAGGTTTCGGGTGCGCTAGCGGGAGGAATCTCTTCCTACGAGCAGTACTTC
.	TRBV20-1	.	TRBJ1-6	CRTADTSNSPLHF	TGCAGGACTGCGGACACATCGAATTCACCCCTCCACTTT
few	TRBV7-2	.	TRBJ1-2	CASSPVGYGYTF	TGTGCCAGCAGCCCGGTCGGCTATGGCTACACCTTC
.	TRBV28	TRBD2	TRBJ2-2	CASSPFLAGVAGELFF	TGTGCCAGCAGTCCCTTCCTAGCGGGAGTCGCCGGGGAGCTGTTTTTT
many	TRBV7-8	TRBD1	TRBJ2-5	CASSFRAVGQGVETQYF	TGTGCCAGCAGCTTCCGGGCAGTAGGACAGGGGGTAGAGACCCAGTACTTC
few	TRBV6-5	TRBD1	TRBJ2-7	CASSSPGTGGFYEQYF	TGTGCCAGCAGTTCACCCGGGACAGGGGGCTTTTACGAGCAGTACTTC
.	TRBV25-1	.	TRBJ1-3	CASSVIGQISGNTIYF	TGTGCCAGCAGTGTGATTGGACAGATCTCTGGAAACACCATATATTTT
.	TRBV10-3	TRBD1	TRBJ1-6	CAISEATGVNSPLHF	TGTGCCATCAGTGAGGCTACAGGGGTGAATTCACCCCTCCACTTT
few	TRBV7-2	.	TRBJ2-1	CASSVPTSSYNEQFF	TGTGCCAGCAGCGTGCCGACGAGCTCCTACAATGAGCAGTTCTTC
.	TRBV6-1	TRBD2	TRBJ2-7	CASSALIPKRGDPYEQYF	TGTGCCAGCAGTGCTCTGATCCCCAAGCGGGGAGACCCCTACGAGCAGTACTTC
.	TRBV12-3/TRBV12-4	.	TRBJ1-1	CASSSGNFEAFF	TGTGCCAGCAGCTCTGGTAATTTTGAAGCTTTCTTT
.	TRBV27	TRBD1	TRBJ2-1	CASSAQGVSLVYEQFF	TGTGCCAGCAGTGCCCAGGGGGTTTCTCTGGTCTATGAGCAGTTCTTC
.	TRBV19	.	TRBJ1-4	CASRPNWATEKLFF	TGTGCCAGTAGGCCCAACTGGGCTACTGAAAAACTGTTTTTT
few	TRBV7-2	.	TRBJ1-1	CASSSGQNTEAFF	TGTGCCAGCAGCTCGGGACAGAACACTGAAGCTTTCTTT
many	TRBV28	.	TRBJ2-7	CASTGLSSEQYF	TGTGCCAGCACAGGTCTATCGAGTGAGCAGTACTTC
many	TRBV7-2	.	TRBJ2-1	CASSPPPSVNEQFF	TGTGCCAGCAGCCCCCCCCCTAGCGTCAATGAGCAGTTCTTC
few	TRBV5-4	TRBD2	TRBJ2-3	CASSTTSGRAGDTQYF	TGTGCCAGCAGCACTACTAGCGGGAGGGCCGGAGATACGCAGTATTTT
.	TRBV7-9	TRBD2	TRBJ2-7	CASSQGLASSYEQYF	TGTGCCAGCAGCCAGGGACTAGCGAGCTCCTACGAGCAGTACTTC
few	TRBV19	TRBD1	TRBJ2-1	CASSRQGVRNEQFF	TGTGCCAGTAGTCGCCAGGGGGTTAGGAATGAGCAGTTCTTC
.	TRBV4-1	.	TRBJ2-1	CASSQRREISYNEQFF	TGCGCCAGCAGCCAACGCCGGGAGATCTCCTACAATGAGCAGTTCTTC
many	TRBV7-2	TRBD2	TRBJ2-3	CASSLAMTGGSSTDTQYF	TGTGCCAGCAGCTTAGCGATGACGGGAGGGTCTAGCACAGATACGCAGTATTTT
few	TRBV15	TRBD2	TRBJ2-1	CATSRYAGASGYNEQFF	TGTGCCACCAGCAGATACGCGGGAGCATCCGGTTACAATGAGCAGTTCTTC
.	TRBV20-1	TRBD2	TRBJ2-1	CSARDTGGGGVNEQFF	TGCAGTGCTAGAGATACGGGCGGGGGGGGGGTCAATGAGCAGTTCTTC
.	TRBV7-2	.	TRBJ2-3	CASSLLGSMSTDTQYF	TGTGCCAGCAGCTTACTGGGGAGTATGAGCACAGATACGCAGTATTTT
few	TRBV5-1	.	TRBJ2-3	CASRINAAGITDTQYF	TGCGCCAGCCGTATTAACGCGGCCGGCATCACAGATACGCAGTATTTT
many	TRBV7-2	.	TRBJ1-5	CASSLNQGINQPQHF	TGTGCCAGCAGCTTAAATCAGGGAATTAATCAGCCCCAGCATTTT
few	TRBV28	.	TRBJ1-5	CASSLRIGQPQHF	TGTGCCAGCAGTTTAAGGATCGGTCAGCCCCAGCATTTT
few	TRBV15	.	TRBJ2-1	CATSYGTHSYNEQFF	TGTGCCACCAGCTACGGGACCCACTCCTACAATGAGCAGTTCTTC
few	TRBV29-1	.	TRBJ2-3	CSVTIGSSRTDTQYF	TGCAGCGTTACCATAGGAAGTTCCCGCACAGATACGCAGTATTTT
.	TRBV7-2	.	TRBJ2-1	CASSLVGRNEQFF	TGTGCCAGCAGCTTAGTTGGCAGGAATGAGCAGTTCTTC
many	TRBV29-1	TRBD2	TRBJ2-3	CSVEDPLAGVLDTQYF	TGCAGCGTTGAAGACCCTCTAGCGGGAGTTTTAGATACGCAGTATTTT
.	TRBV6-6	.	TRBJ1-5	CASSYGPGQFNQPQHF	TGTGCCAGCAGTTACGGGCCGGGACAATTCAATCAGCCCCAGCATTTT
.	TRBV7-2	.	TRBJ2-7	CASSLALGGLLYEQYF	TGTGCCAGCAGCTTAGCGCTTGGCGGACTCCTCTACGAGCAGTACTTC
.	TRBV29-1	TRBD2	TRBJ2-3	CSVGLARTDTQYF	TGCAGCGTTGGACTAGCCCGCACAGATACGCAGTATTTT
.	TRBV2	TRBD1	TRBJ1-5	CASRSGQGLYQPQHF	TGTGCCAGCAGGTCGGGACAGGGGCTCTATCAGCCCCAGCATTTT
few	TRBV7-6	.	TRBJ2-1	CASSLGSYEQFF	TGTGCCAGCAGCTTAGGCTCTTATGAGCAGTTCTTC
many	TRBV7-2	TRBD2	TRBJ2-1	CASSLAVSASGTYNEQFF	TGTGCCAGCAGCTTAGCTGTGTCCGCTAGCGGGACATACAATGAGCAGTTCTTC
.	TRBV30	.	TRBJ2-1	CAWSQVRVPEQFF	TGTGCCTGGAGTCAGGTCAGGGTGCCTGAGCAGTTCTTC
many	TRBV7-2	.	TRBJ2-3	CASSRQGGTDTQYF	TGTGCCAGCAGCCGTCAAGGGGGCACAGATACGCAGTATTTT